A single sample gave rise to the 15 T cell receptor beta chains below, sequenced in a study of monozygotic twins with inflammatory bowel disease. After re-calling the 5' RACE reads, TCRdb lists one entry per CDR3 protein, DNA absent. The sample has 300,000 to 450,000 distinct CDR3 sequences, and its top ten clones hold around 2.6%. Sequencing was performed on blood. These receptor sequences come from a human donor with ulcerative colitis or Crohn's disease, or a healthy co-twin of an affected twin (not recorded which).

The V call is TRBV7-9, the J call TRBJ1-5; TCRdb gives TRBD1 as the D gene, but with no DNA this cannot be confirmed. This CDR3 comprises 16 residues. The germline gives CDR1 SEHNR, CDR2 FQNEAQ (reference sequence). CDR3 sequence: CASSPSPGHSNQPQHF.

This chain links TRBV7-3 with TRBJ2-7; TCRdb selects TRBD1, and the lack of DNA leaves this call unchecked. The CDR3 contains 14 residues. Germline V gene data show CDR1 as SGHTA and CDR2 as FQGTGA. This chain's CDR3 is CASSATGVGYEQYF.

The CDR3 loop reads CASSSWQGKNEQYF. V and J are TRBV7-9 and TRBJ2-7; no DNA is available, so the TRBD1 call from TCRdb remains unchecked. The CDR3 runs 14 residues. Germline V gives CDR1 SEHNR, CDR2 FQNEAQ (reference sequence).

The chain has TRBV4-2 and TRBJ2-7; TCRdb returns TRBD1, unconfirmable since there is no DNA. The CDR3 is made up of 16 amino acids. Germline-derived CDR1 and CDR2 are LGHNA and YNFKEQ. Here the CDR3 reads CASSHPTGGGSYEQYF.

The rearrangement uses TRBV20-1 and TRBJ2-4; TCRdb's assignment of TRBD1 cannot be checked, as there is no DNA. Germline-derived CDR1 and CDR2 are DFQATT and SNEGSKA (reference sequence). This CDR3 contains 14 residues. The chain's CDR3 is CSANPRGGKNIQYF.

The chain employs TRBV9 and TRBJ2-2; the D call of TRBD1 rests on TCRdb alone, since no DNA is present to check it. The CDR3 is 15 residues long. The germline V gene has CDR1 SGDLS and CDR2 YYNGEE. The CDR3 reads CASSVWAPDTGELFF.

CDR3 loop: CASLDRRDAEKLFF. This rearrangement joins TRBV19 to TRBJ1-4. Germline assignment: CDR1 LNHDA and CDR2 SQIVND (reference sequence). The CDR3 is 14 amino acids.

CDR3 sequence: CATSKERVSNYGYTF. The chain is built from TRBV15 and TRBJ1-2. The CDR3 covers 15 residues. Germline-derived CDR1 and CDR2 are LNHNV and YYDKDF (reference sequence).

The chain recombines TRBV20-1 with TRBJ2-7; TCRdb's D gene call, TRBD1, goes unchecked for lack of DNA. The germline gives CDR1 DFQATT, CDR2 SNEGSKA (reference sequence). The length of the CDR3 is 14 residues. This CDR3 is CSRDDRGVWYEQYF.

The chain has TRBV7-3 and TRBJ2-3; TCRdb calls TRBD1, which cannot be checked without DNA. The CDR3 contains 15 residues. Germline CDR1 is SGHTA and CDR2 is FQGTGA. This CDR3 is CASSLTFSTGDTQYF.

V is TRBV6-1 and J is TRBJ2-5; TCRdb picks TRBD2, but there is no DNA to check that call. Germline-derived CDR1 and CDR2 are MNHNS and SASEGT. The CDR3 extends over 15 amino acids. Here the CDR3 reads CASSATGLRKETQYF.

The genes are TRBV9 and TRBJ1-4. From germline, CDR1 is SGDLS and CDR2 YYNGEE. The CDR3 loop spans 13 amino acids. CDR3 loop: CASSPSTAEKLFF.

The gene calls are TRBV28 and TRBJ2-4; TCRdb returns TRBD1, unconfirmable since there is no DNA. CDR3 length equals 14 residues. The germline V gene encodes CDR1 MDHEN and CDR2 SYDVKM. CDR3 amino acids: CASSPPVNENIQYF. The full variable domain, its missing parts supplied by reference TRBV28 and TRBJ2-4, is DVKVTQSSRYLVKRTGEKVFLECVQDMDHENMFWYRQDPGLGLRLIYFSYDVKMKEKGDIPEGYSVSREKKERFSLILESASTNQTSMYLCASSPPVNENIQYFGAGTRLSVL.

V usage is TRBV12-3 or TRBV12-4 and J usage is TRBJ2-7; TCRdb proposes TRBD1, but this gene call is untestable without DNA. There are 14 residues in the CDR3. The CDR3 reads CASSRDREAYEQYF.

The CDR3 is CASSYSGWDTEAFF. The rearrangement uses TRBV6-5 and TRBJ1-1. The CDR3 contains 14 residues. Germline V lookup: CDR1 MNHEY, CDR2 SVGAGI.